The clone carrying this T cell receptor (beta chain) came up a few times. The antigen is unknown. The entry originates in a study of identical twins. Study results and limitations: Twins shared beta out-of-frame sequences in excess, but this excess was weaker. Within twin pairs, the out-of-frame alpha sequences they shared showed excess low generation probability.

The CDR3 has 13 amino acids. Germline-derived CDR1 and CDR2 are SGHRS and YFSETQ. V was clipped by 2 bases and J by 8 bases, with 11 bases between them. TCRdb passed the 5' RACE reads through MiXCR, listing each CDR3 protein once. The data hold around 680,000 distinct CDR3 sequences, with about 9.4% observed a single time. Healthy Caucasians made up all donors. The same specimen was also included in a second study, on yellow fever vaccine responses in identical twins.

The TCR originated in a woman between 18 and 30 years old in good health. V and J are TRBV5-1 and TRBJ2-4; D call uncertain. The sequenced sample was PBMCs. CDR3 DNA: TGCGCCAGCAGCTTACAGCGCATGGACATTCAGTACTTC. Protein product: CASSLQRMDIQYF.